A single sample is the source of the 8 T cell receptor beta chains below, sequenced in a study of metastatic and nonmetastatic thyroid tumors. TCRdb ran MiXCR on the PCR reads. The table has about 15,000 clones, over 20% seen once; the top ten hold around 12%. Prior to thyroid surgery, none of the patients had received any treatment. Sequencing was performed on tumor tissue. The source is a female donor with papillary thyroid cancer or a benign thyroid nodule (not recorded which). Some clones in this sample may be carry-over from other donors' samples.

This clone was observed many times. The genes are TRBV24-1 and TRBJ2-5; 8 nucleotides match TRBD2. The V and J ends lost 3 bases and 4 bases, in that order; junction bases with no gene match: 6. CDR3 size: 15 residues. Germline V gives CDR1 KGHDR, CDR2 SFDVKD. CDR3 loop: CATSDGGAGGETQYF. The DNA for the CDR3 is TGTGCCACCAGTGATGGGGGGGCGGGGGGAGAGACCCAGTACTTC.

In the case of this clone: Just one base apart from a much larger clone, this may be a read error. The conserved final phenylalanine or tryptophan is absent from the CDR3, which likely points to a read error. Other DNA sequences of this sample code for an identical CDR3. The chain employs TRBV28 and TRBJ2-7, with 11 bases matching TRBD1. V shed 6 bases, J shed 2 bases, and the junction held 9 bases outside the gene matches. The length of the CDR3 is 16 residues. CDR1 is MDHEN, CDR2 SYDVKM, per germline. The CDR3 sequence: CASSPSGTGGPYEQYL. The CDR3 nucleotides read TGTGCCAGCAGCCCATCCGGGACAGGGGGTCCCTACGAGCAGTACCTC.

This clone was seen repeatedly, ten times or more. This chain links TRBV12-3 or TRBV12-4 with TRBJ2-7; D unresolved. The CDR3 sequence is 13 residues long. V gave up 1 base and J gave up 5 bases, with 9 bases separating them. The CDR3 DNA sequence: TGTGCCAGCAGTTTAGGACCGGCCAACGAGCAGTACTTC. It specifies CASSLGPANEQYF.

This clone was observed many times. This chain links TRBV20-1 with TRBJ1-3; D is perhaps TRBD1 (5 bases). The V gene's germline CDR1 is DFQATT and CDR2 SNEGSKA (reference sequence). V lost 3 bases and J 0 bases, leaving 6 bases between the germline ends. This CDR3 contains 13 residues. Here the CDR3 reads CSARGGSGNTIYF. In nucleotides, the CDR3 is TGCAGTGCTAGGGGGGGCTCTGGAAACACCATATATTTT.

This clone is classed as medium-sized. For the CDR3, the DNA is TGTGCCACCAGTGAACAGCGGGAGATAAATGAGCAGTTCTTC. Translated, it gives CATSEQREINEQFF. This sequence joins TRBV24-1 and TRBJ2-1; 8 nucleotides agree with TRBD2. J lost 7 bases, V lost 4 bases, and 5 bases had no gene match. The CDR3 runs 14 residues. The germline CDR1 and CDR2 sequences are KGHDR and SFDVKD.

The rearrangement uses TRBV6-1 and TRBJ2-3, with D perhaps TRBD1 (7 bases). Per the germline V gene, CDR1 is MNHNS and CDR2 is SASEGT. The V end was cut by 8 bases, the J end by 1 base, with 19 bases between. This CDR3 has 16 residues. The CDR3, as DNA: TGTGCCAGCTCTCAAGGGGGCGGACTACGCACAGATACGCAGTATTTT. Translating it yields CASSQGGGLRTDTQYF.

The rearrangement links TRBV7-2 to TRBJ1-6; 9 nucleotides match TRBD1. From germline, CDR1 is SGHTA and CDR2 FQGNSA. V trimming: 5 bases; J trimming: 12 bases; junction bases outside the gene matches: 5. The CDR3 is made up of 13 amino acids. The CDR3 region has the DNA TGTGCCAGCAGCGGACAGGGGCGGCTACCCCTCCACTTT. Translation: CASSGQGRLPLHF.

V gene TRBV20-1 combines with J gene TRBJ2-7, with unresolved D. Germline CDR1 and CDR2: DFQATT and SNEGSKA (reference sequence). CDR3 length: 11 amino acids. Trimming took off 5 bases at V and 4 bases at J, with 9 bases between the two ends. The CDR3 DNA reads TGCAGTGCTTCCATTTCTTACGAGCAGTACTTC. Translating gives CSASISYEQYF.